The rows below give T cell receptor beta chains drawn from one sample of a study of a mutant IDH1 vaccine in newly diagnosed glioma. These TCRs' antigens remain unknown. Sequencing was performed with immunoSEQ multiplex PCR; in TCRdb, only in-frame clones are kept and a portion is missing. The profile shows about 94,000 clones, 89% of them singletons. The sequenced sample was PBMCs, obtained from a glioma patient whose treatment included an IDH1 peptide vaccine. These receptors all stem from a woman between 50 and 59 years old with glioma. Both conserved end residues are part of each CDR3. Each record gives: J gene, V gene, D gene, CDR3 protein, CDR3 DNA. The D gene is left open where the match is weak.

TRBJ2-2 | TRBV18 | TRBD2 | CASSPQPGGDVGELFF | TGTGCCAGCTCACCACAACCGGGAGGGGATGTCGGGGAGCTGTTTTTT
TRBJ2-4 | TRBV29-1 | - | CSVIPLGLQNIQYF | TGCAGCGTGATCCCCCTGGGACTCCAAAACATTCAGTACTTC
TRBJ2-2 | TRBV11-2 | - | CASSLAGRNTGELFF | TGTGCCAGCAGCTTGGCAGGGAGGAACACCGGGGAGCTGTTTTTT
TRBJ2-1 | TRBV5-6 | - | CASSLHRESEQFF | TGTGCCAGCAGCTTGCACAGGGAAAGTGAGCAGTTCTTC
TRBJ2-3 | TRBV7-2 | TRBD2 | CASSSVAGRTDTQYF | TGTGCCAGCAGCTCCGTAGCGGGACGCACAGATACGCAGTATTTT
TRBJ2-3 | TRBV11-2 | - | CASSLGGDTQYF | TGTGCCAGCAGCTTAGGAGGGGATACGCAGTATTTT
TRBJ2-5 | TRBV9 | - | CASTGGGGQQETQYF | TGTGCCAGCACCGGAGGGGGGGGGCAGCAAGAGACCCAGTACTTC
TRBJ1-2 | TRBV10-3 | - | CAISDGVDYGYTF | TGTGCCATCAGTGACGGAGTAGACTATGGCTACACCTTC
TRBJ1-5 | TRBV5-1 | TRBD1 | CASSSGQGTQPQHF | TGCGCCAGCAGCTCCGGACAGGGGACCCAGCCCCAGCATTTT
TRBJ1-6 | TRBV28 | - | CASSSESSYNSPLHF | TGTGCCAGCAGTTCCGAAAGCTCCTATAATTCACCCCTCCACTTT
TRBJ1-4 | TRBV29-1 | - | CSGGGGDNEKLFF | TGCAGCGGCGGAGGAGGGGATAATGAAAAACTGTTTTTT